A selection of T cell receptor beta chains follows, all from one sample in a study of cytomegalovirus exposure and HLA in healthy donors. Sequencing used immunoSEQ multiplex PCR; TCRdb keeps in-frame clones, though not all of them. Among 200,000 to 250,000 clones, 75% to 85% were seen once, and the ten largest hold less than 3.5%. Sequenced: PBMCs. These receptors were taken from a woman in her sixties in good health and CMV-seropositive. Both conserved end residues are part of each CDR3. D genes are given only for firm matches. A clone size is listed for some rows: how often the clone was seen (once, few, many), or a class if it is expanded.

V	D	size	J	DNA	CDR3
TRBV30	TRBD1	NA	TRBJ2-7	TGTGCCTGGAGTCCCCGGGGACAGGGGAGGGAGCAGTACTTC	CAWSPRGQGREQYF
TRBV6-1	NA	NA	TRBJ1-2	TGTGCCAGCAGTTCGATGACACCTCGGGAAGGCTACACCTTC	CASSSMTPREGYTF
TRBV6-1	TRBD1	NA	TRBJ2-3	TGTGCCAGCAGTGAAATGTTTACAGGGGGCACAGATACGCAGTATTTT	CASSEMFTGGTDTQYF
TRBV11-3	TRBD2	NA	TRBJ2-7	TGTGCCAGCAGCTTGGAAAAGACCGGGACTAGCGGGACCTACGAGCAGTACTTC	CASSLEKTGTSGTYEQYF
TRBV9	NA	NA	TRBJ1-4	TGTGCCAGCAGCTCACTTACAGGGAGTGAAAAACTGTTTTTT	CASSSLTGSEKLFF
TRBV7-9	NA	NA	TRBJ1-6	TGTTCCAGCAGCTTAGGTGGAGTCCATAATTCACCCCTCCACTTT	CSSSLGGVHNSPLHF
TRBV7-9	NA	NA	TRBJ1-3	TGTGCCAGCAGCCCAAGGGGTCAGAGCTCTGGAAACACCATATATTTT	CASSPRGQSSGNTIYF
TRBV30	NA	NA	TRBJ2-7	TGTGCCTGGGATAAGAGCCTATCCTACGAGCAGTACTTC	CAWDKSLSYEQYF
TRBV4-1	NA	NA	TRBJ2-1	TGCGCCAGCAGCCATATAGGGACTGCGGTCGAGCAGTTCTTC	CASSHIGTAVEQFF
TRBV10-2	NA	NA	TRBJ1-3	TGCGCCAGCAGACAGTCGTCGGACTCTGGAAACACCATATATTTT	CASRQSSDSGNTIYF
TRBV19	NA	NA	TRBJ1-5	TGTGCCAGTAGTATCGTGTTGTCGGGACAGCCCCAGCATTTT	CASSIVLSGQPQHF
TRBV2	TRBD1	NA	TRBJ2-7	TGTGCCAGCAGGAGAGGACAGGAGCCGGGGGAGCAGTACTTC	CASRRGQEPGEQYF
TRBV10-1	NA	NA	TRBJ2-1	TGCGCCAGCAACCAAGGAGACAATGAGCAGTTCTTC	CASNQGDNEQFF
TRBV9	NA	NA	TRBJ2-3	TGTGCCAGCAGCGTGGAAGTTTCCGGGGATACGCAGTATTTT	CASSVEVSGDTQYF
TRBV9	NA	few	TRBJ1-4	TGTGCCAGCAGCCCCTCCCGGTCGGCAACTAATGAAAAACTGTTTTTT	CASSPSRSATNEKLFF
TRBV19	NA	few	TRBJ1-1	TGTGCCAGTAAGGGGGACGGAAACACTGAAGCTTTCTTT	CASKGDGNTEAFF
TRBV10-3	TRBD1	NA	TRBJ2-5	TGTGCCGGACAGGGTGAAGTTACGGAGACCCAGTACTTC	CAGQGEVTETQYF
TRBV18	NA	NA	TRBJ1-4	TGTGCCAGCTCACCACCGAACAGGTCTAATGAAAAACTGTTTTTT	CASSPPNRSNEKLFF
TRBV12-5	TRBD2	NA	TRBJ2-3	TGTGCTAGTGGTTCCTTCAGCCGGGCGGGAGGCCCCCCGGCAGATACGCAGTATTTT	CASGSFSRAGGPPADTQYF
TRBV6-5	NA	NA	TRBJ1-2	TGTGCCAGCAGTAAGGACAGACTCTATGGCTACACCTTC	CASSKDRLYGYTF
TRBV10-2	NA	NA	TRBJ2-6	TGCGCCAGCAGTCCTTTATCTGGGGCCAACGTCCTGACTTTC	CASSPLSGANVLTF
TRBV19	TRBD1	NA	TRBJ2-6	TGTGCCAGTAGTAGGGTGACAGGGGGTACTGGGGCCAACGTCCTGACTTTC	CASSRVTGGTGANVLTF
TRBV5-1	NA	NA	TRBJ1-4	TGCGCCAGCAGCTACTCCACGGGAACTAATGAAAAACTGTTTTTT	CASSYSTGTNEKLFF
TRBV10-2	TRBD2	NA	TRBJ2-2	TGCGCCAGCGGAAACGGGGGGGCCGGGGAGCTGTTTTTT	CASGNGGAGELFF
TRBV19	NA	NA	TRBJ2-3	TGTGCCAGTAGCATTCTCGGCGGCAAGCTGACAGATACGCAGTATTTT	CASSILGGKLTDTQYF
TRBV2	NA	NA	TRBJ2-1	TGTGCCAGCACCCTGGGGGCGTCTTGGGCTGAGCAGTTCTTC	CASTLGASWAEQFF
TRBV27	NA	once	TRBJ1-2	TGTGCCAGCAGACCTTCCAGTATAGGGGCGCGCGGCTACACCTTC	CASRPSSIGARGYTF
TRBV18	NA	once	TRBJ2-2	TGTGCCAGCTACCCCGAGGGGAACACCGGGGAGCTGTTTTTT	CASYPEGNTGELFF
TRBV2	NA	NA	TRBJ2-3	TGTGCCAGCAGTGAAGCGAGGGGGTCGCAGTATTTT	CASSEARGSQYF
TRBV19	NA	NA	TRBJ1-1	TGTGCCAGTATCCCTAGGGGCCATCCAGGGATGAACACTGAAGCTTTCTTT	CASIPRGHPGMNTEAFF
TRBV14	NA	NA	TRBJ2-2	TGTGCCAGCAGCCAACTGGACTATATAGGCACCGGGGAGCTGTTTTTT	CASSQLDYIGTGELFF
TRBV2	NA	NA	TRBJ2-7	TGTGCCAGCCGGGTGAACCTCACTCCCGGCGAGCAGTACTTC	CASRVNLTPGEQYF
TRBV10-3	NA	NA	TRBJ1-2	TGTGCCATCAGTGGCCCTGACAAGAAGGGCTACACCTTC	CAISGPDKKGYTF
TRBV28	NA	NA	TRBJ1-2	TGTGCCGCATCGGCCACCCCAGGAGGGTACTATGGCTACACCTTC	CAASATPGGYYGYTF
TRBV6-5	TRBD1	NA	TRBJ2-7	TGTGCCAGCAGTTACAGGGACAGGGGAGGCTACGAGCAGTACTTC	CASSYRDRGGYEQYF
TRBV2	NA	NA	TRBJ1-4	TGTGCCAGCAGTCTAGTTGCAACTAATGAAAAACTGTTTTTT	CASSLVATNEKLFF
TRBV13	TRBD1	few	TRBJ1-1	TGTGCCAGCAGCCTCGTCCCGGGACAGGGATCGAACACTGAAGCTTTCTTT	CASSLVPGQGSNTEAFF
TRBV5-1	TRBD2	NA	TRBJ2-1	TGCGCCAGCAGCGCGGGACTAGCGGGAGGCCGGGGGAATGAGCAGTTCTTC	CASSAGLAGGRGNEQFF
TRBV5-5	NA	once	TRBJ1-5	TGTGCCAGCAGCTTGGCCTGGGAGCCCCTATATAGCAATCAGCCCCAGCATTTT	CASSLAWEPLYSNQPQHF
TRBV4-3	TRBD2	NA	TRBJ2-5	TGCGCCAGCAGCCAAGGGGCTAGCGGGGGGCCCTGGGAGACCCAGTACTTC	CASSQGASGGPWETQYF
TRBV9	TRBD1	few	TRBJ2-7	TGTGCCAGCAGCCCCGCCGGGACAGCCTCCTACGAGCAGTACTTC	CASSPAGTASYEQYF
TRBV5-5	NA	NA	TRBJ2-7	TGTGCCAGCAGCTACCGGGAGTCCTACGAGCAGTACTTC	CASSYRESYEQYF
TRBV4-2	NA	NA	TRBJ2-5	TGTGCCAGCAGCCAAGATCAGGGAGAGACCCAGTACTTC	CASSQDQGETQYF
TRBV18	TRBD1	NA	TRBJ2-5	TGTGCCAGCTCACCACGGACAGGGGTCCAGGAGACCCAGTACTTC	CASSPRTGVQETQYF
TRBV30	TRBD1	NA	TRBJ1-2	TGTGCCTGGAGTGTACCCCAACAGGGGTTGAGTTCTAACTATGGCTACACCTTC	CAWSVPQQGLSSNYGYTF
TRBV5-1	TRBD1	once	TRBJ2-7	TGCGCCAGCAGCATGGGACAGTACGAGCAGTACTTC	CASSMGQYEQYF
TRBV4-3	TRBD1	NA	TRBJ1-1	TGCGCCAGCAGCCAGGCCGGGACAGGGGGTCCGGCTTTCTTT	CASSQAGTGGPAFF
TRBV6-5	TRBD1	NA	TRBJ1-1	TGTGCCAGCAGATGGACAGGGCAAACTGAAGCTTTCTTT	CASRWTGQTEAFF
TRBV7-2	TRBD1	few	TRBJ1-2	TGTGCCAGCGGTTCCGGGACAGGGATTGTTGTTGGCTACACCTTC	CASGSGTGIVVGYTF
TRBV4-3	TRBD2	NA	TRBJ2-3	TGCGCCAGCAGCACGGCTAGCGGGGGGGCCTCAGATACGCAGTATTTT	CASSTASGGASDTQYF
TRBV5-1	TRBD2	NA	TRBJ2-5	TGCGCCACCGGTTTTTCCGGGGGGGCCGGGGAGACCCAGTACTTC	CATGFSGGAGETQYF
TRBV4-3	NA	NA	TRBJ2-7	TGCGCCAGCAGCCAAGAATATTACCAGAGCGAAACCTACGAGCAGTACTTC	CASSQEYYQSETYEQYF
TRBV11-3	NA	NA	TRBJ2-1	TGTGCCAGCAGCTTAGGGGCGGGGGCGCAGAATGAGCAGTTCTTC	CASSLGAGAQNEQFF
TRBV6-1	NA	NA	TRBJ1-1	TGTGCCAGCGTTACGACAGATCTCCGTGAAGCTTTCTTT	CASVTTDLREAFF